Presented here are 22 T cell receptor beta chains from one specimen sequenced in a study of blood T cells in healthy people across ages. With a J-beta primer mix and a sample-barcoded 5' primer, a second PCR ran about 7 to 11 cycles. Via MiXCR, TCRdb re-called the 5' RACE reads, giving one row per CDR3 protein. The table lists about a million distinct CDR3 sequences, under 40% of them singletons, with around 13% in the top ten. Sequencing used blood. Source of these receptors: a man between 18 and 35 years old in good health.

This clonotype was recorded a few times. J is TRBJ2-3 and V is TRBV4-3; TRBD1 aligns across 10 bases. The germline V gene has CDR1 LGHNA and CDR2 YSLEER. J was trimmed by 3 bases and V by 4 bases; bases with no gene match: 7. The length of the CDR3 is 16 residues. Here the CDR3 reads CASSPTGQGNTDTQYF. The CDR3 DNA follows: TGCGCCAGCAGCCCCACGGGACAGGGGAATACAGATACGCAGTATTTT.

The chain links TRBV20-1 to TRBJ2-7; 11 bases are shared with TRBD2. Germline CDR1 DFQATT, CDR2 SNEGSKA (reference sequence). This CDR3 comprises 14 residues. Trimming cost V 0 bases and J 7 bases; bases outside gene matches: 5. The CDR3 sequence is CSARDVLAGGEQYF. DNA of the CDR3: TGCAGTGCTAGAGATGTCCTAGCGGGGGGTGAGCAGTACTTC.

The chain employs TRBV6-5 and TRBJ2-5; no firm D call. Trimming took 4 bases from V and 11 from J, leaving 11 bases between them. CDR1 and CDR2 from the germline V gene are MNHEY and SVGAGI. CDR3 length: 11 amino acids. CDR3 sequence: CASSLRFEQYF. The DNA for the CDR3 is TGTGCCAGCAGTTTAAGGTTTGAGCAGTACTTC.

This clonotype has only a few counts. The chain has TRBV7-2 and TRBJ2-1, with 9 bases that match TRBD1. The CDR3 is 14 residues long. Germline V gives CDR1 SGHTA, CDR2 FQGNSA. V lost 2 bases to trimming and J lost 12 bases; unmatched junction nucleotides: 8. The CDR3 bases are TGTGCCAGCAGCTTAAGGTCAGGACAGGGGCTGCAGTTCTTC. Protein product: CASSLRSGQGLQFF.

This clonotype showed up just once. The V call is TRBV28, the J call TRBJ2-3, with D hard to call. Per germline, CDR1 MDHEN and CDR2 SYDVKM. CDR3 length: 14 amino acids. Trimming took 10 bases from V and 2 from J, leaving 16 bases between them. CDR3 in amino acids: CATGGGPHTDTQYF. The CDR3 bases are TGTGCCACCGGTGGCGGCCCCCACACAGATACGCAGTATTTT.

Notes on this clonotype: At one of its ends the junction is not consistent with the germline gene, which may arise from a read error. This chain connects TRBV6-6 to TRBJ1-6, with D perhaps matching TRBD1 (5 bases). The CDR3 runs to 17 residues. Germline CDR1 and CDR2: MNHNY and SVGAGI (reference sequence). CDR3 sequence: CACSYPPQEKANSPLHF. The CDR3, as DNA: TGTGCCTGCAGTTATCCGCCACAGGAGAAGGCCAATTCACCCCTCCACTTT.

The chain uses TRBV21-1 and TRBJ2-1; the table's D gene call, TRBD1, was not cross checked with the DNA. TRBV21-1 is a pseudogene locus. CDR3 length: 11 residues. The CDR3 sequence: CASSRRDNWFF. The CDR3 nucleotides are TGTGCCAGCAGCAGACGGGACAACTGGTTCTTC.

The V call is TRBV7-2, the J call TRBJ2-2, with 12 bases lining up with TRBD2. Losses at the gene ends were 3 bases for V and 3 bases for J; bases not matched to a gene: 2. CDR1 and CDR2 from the germline V gene are SGHTA and FQGNSA. The CDR3 covers 16 residues. CDR3 amino acids: CASSFGLAGYTGELFF. CDR3 DNA sequence: TGTGCCAGCAGCTTCGGACTAGCGGGGTACACCGGGGAGCTGTTTTTT.

The gene calls are TRBV20-1 and TRBJ2-5; a possible D gene is TRBD1 (6 bases). CDR1 DFQATT and CDR2 SNEGSKA come from the germline V gene (reference sequence). CDR3 length: 16 amino acids. V was pared by 6 bases and J by 0 bases, with 20 bases between. CDR3 sequence: CSAGSLDSNYQETQYF. DNA of the CDR3: TGCAGTGCGGGGAGCTTGGACAGCAACTACCAAGAGACCCAGTACTTC.

This clonotype has just a few counts. This chain connects TRBV28 to TRBJ2-3; TRBD1 matches 7 bases. CDR3 length: 18 residues. Trimming cost V 6 bases and J 1 base; bases outside gene matches: 16. Looked up from germline, CDR1 is MDHEN and CDR2 is SYDVKM. CDR3 residues: CASSLTAPTGLGTDTQYF. The DNA of the CDR3 is TGTGCCAGCAGCTTAACGGCCCCGACAGGGCTTGGCACAGATACGCAGTATTTT.

The chain joins TRBV6-5 to TRBJ2-7, with 9 nucleotides matching TRBD1. With 3 bases clipped from V and 7 bases from J, the junction kept 10 bases outside the gene matches. There are 15 residues in the CDR3. Germline values: CDR1 MNHEY, CDR2 SVGAGI. CDR3 coding DNA: TGTGCCAGCAGTTATCGTGGGACAGGGTACAATGAGCAGTACTTC. Its translation is CASSYRGTGYNEQYF.

Comments on this clonotype: Germline and junction disagree at one end, which may indicate a read error. V and J are TRBV9 and TRBJ2-1; D is perhaps TRBD2 (6 bases). Germline CDR1 SGDLS, CDR2 YYNGEE. The CDR3 has 13 residues. The CDR3 nucleotides are TGTTCCAGCAGCGGGCGGGGCAACAATGAGCAGTTCTTC. Translating gives CSSSGRGNNEQFF.

The sample holds a few counts of this clonotype. The V gene is TRBV12-3 or TRBV12-4, the J gene TRBJ2-3; tentative D call: TRBD2 (5 bases). The V and J ends lost 6 bases and 2 bases respectively, with 24 bases between them. This CDR3 contains 18 residues. CDR3 loop: CASSQRSGSGQVTDTQYF. The CDR3 DNA reads TGTGCCAGCAGCCAAAGGTCGGGGTCAGGTCAAGTCACAGATACGCAGTATTTT.

J is TRBJ1-1 and V is TRBV25-1; 9 bases are shared with TRBD1. Germline-derived CDR1 and CDR2 are MGHDK and SYGVNS. Germline trimming cut 3 bases from V and 4 bases from J; bases unmatched to any gene: 9. The CDR3 is made up of 16 amino acids. CDR3 DNA sequence: TGTGCCAGCAGTGAGTATACAGGGGGCCCGGGCACTGAAGCTTTCTTT. This codes for CASSEYTGGPGTEAFF.

This clonotype was seen more than once but under ten times. CDR3 DNA: TGTGCCAGCAGCACTGACAGGAGCTCCTATAATTCACCCCTCCACTTT. The encoded protein is CASSTDRSSYNSPLHF. This rearrangement joins TRBV7-9 to TRBJ1-6, with D maybe TRBD1 (6 bases). This CDR3 has 16 amino acids. With 5 bases removed from V and 0 bases from J, the gap between germline ends came to 11 bases. Germline CDR1 SEHNR, CDR2 FQNEAQ (reference sequence). The full variable domain, with the rest looked up from reference TRBV7-9 and TRBJ1-6, is DTGVSQNPRHKITKRGQNVTFRCDPISEHNRLYWYRQTLGQGPEFLTYFQNEAQLEKSRLLSDRFSAERPKGSFSTLEIQRTEQGDSAMYLCASSTDRSSYNSPLHFGNGTRLTVT.

The V call is TRBV7-9, the J call TRBJ1-4; D call uncertain. Germline CDR1 and CDR2: SEHNR and FQNEAQ (reference sequence). V was clipped by 5 bases and J by 10 bases, with 8 bases between them. The CDR3 is made up of 11 amino acids. Here the CDR3 DNA reads TGTGCCAGCAGCGTCGAGGGAAAACTGTTTTTT. Protein sequence: CASSVEGKLFF.

This chain connects TRBV10-3 to TRBJ2-7; no clear D. The CDR3 has 11 amino acids. V was pared by 2 bases and J by 7 bases, with 6 bases between. CDR1 and CDR2 from the germline V gene are ENHRY and SYGVKD. CDR3 in DNA: TGTGCCATCAGTGAGCTCCAGGAGCAGTACTTC. It is translated as CAISELQEQYF.

The V call is TRBV29-1, the J call TRBJ1-1; 7 nucleotides line up with TRBD1. The CDR3 covers 13 residues. The junction had 5 bases not matched to a gene; V was cut back by 7 bases and J by 0 bases. Per germline, CDR1 SQVTM and CDR2 ANQGSEA. The CDR3 nucleotides are TGCAGCGCTGGGACAGACCTGAACACTGAAGCTTTCTTT. Protein sequence: CSAGTDLNTEAFF.

The V call is TRBV2, the J call TRBJ1-2; TRBD1 agrees at 10 bases. This CDR3 has 13 residues. Germline V gives CDR1 SNHLY, CDR2 FYNNEI. Trimming took 6 bases from V and 7 from J; bases not matched to a gene: 5. CDR3 residues: CASRPTGGCGYTF. CDR3 coding DNA: TGTGCCAGCAGACCGACAGGGGGCTGTGGCTACACCTTC.

The chain combines TRBV6-2 or TRBV6-3 with TRBJ2-3; D unclear. The CDR3 is 15 residues long. Germline V CDR1 and CDR2: MNHEY, SVGEGT. Trimming removed 6 bases at V and 0 bases at J, with 13 bases between. The CDR3 spells CASSYLRSSTDTQYF. CDR3 nucleotides: TGTGCCAGCAGCTACCTCAGATCTAGCACAGATACGCAGTATTTT.

This chain links TRBV3-1 with TRBJ1-5; D gene unclear. This CDR3 has 13 amino acids. V was trimmed by 3 bases and J by 6 bases, leaving 9 bases between them. Germline lookup yields CDR1 LGHDT and CDR2 YNNKEL (reference sequence). The DNA for the CDR3 is TGTGCCAGCAGCCACGGAGGTTGTCAGCCCCAGCATTTT. Translating gives CASSHGGCQPQHF.

This clonotype was seen at least ten times. J is TRBJ2-7 and V is TRBV18; D unresolved. Germline V gives CDR1 KGHSH, CDR2 LQKENI. The CDR3 runs 12 residues. Trimming removed 8 bases at V and 2 bases at J, with 10 bases between. The CDR3 DNA follows: TGTGCCAGCAGCCCTCAAGCCTACGAGCAGTACTTC. This codes for CASSPQAYEQYF.